The next 28 T cell receptor beta chains were all read from a single sample in a study of cytomegalovirus exposure and HLA in healthy donors. Primers included in the PCR were 60 Vbeta and 13 Jbeta primers. Sequencing was performed with immunoSEQ multiplex PCR; in TCRdb, only in-frame clones are kept and a portion is missing. The table shows some 100,000 clones, with 75% occurring only once. Sequencing used PBMCs. These receptors all come from a woman younger than 35 in good health and CMV-seropositive.

V usage is TRBV5-1 and J usage is TRBJ1-1; TRBD1 might be the D (5 bases). There are 15 residues in the CDR3. Trimming cost V 0 bases and J 1 base, with 10 bases left between them. The germline V gene has CDR1 SGHRS and CDR2 YFSETQ. The CDR3 sequence: CASSLEGPWNTEAFF. CDR3 bases: TGCGCCAGCAGCTTGGAGGGGCCCTGGAACACTGAAGCTTTCTTT.

J is TRBJ2-2 and V is TRBV19, with D possibly TRBD2 on 5 matching bases. Trimming took 10 bases from V and 3 from J, leaving 18 bases between them. The CDR3 consists of 15 residues. Germline assignment: CDR1 LNHDA and CDR2 SQIVND (reference sequence). This chain's CDR3 is CATNDMTIHTGELFF. The CDR3 bases are TGTGCCACCAACGATATGACTATCCACACCGGGGAGCTGTTTTTT.

The V and J genes are TRBV7-2 and TRBJ2-7; TRBD2 matches at 8 bases. There are 18 residues in the CDR3. CDR1 and CDR2 (germline): SGHTA, FQGNSA. Trimming at V came to 4 bases and at J to 4 bases, leaving 18 bases not matched to a gene. CDR3 in DNA: TGTGCCAGCAGCTACAGCCCTCCGGGGACTAGAGTGAGGTACGAGCAGTACTTC. It yields the protein CASSYSPPGTRVRYEQYF.

The CDR3 spells CAFLPRGGRNEQFF. The CDR3 DNA is TGTGCCTTTTTACCCCGGGGCGGGAGGAATGAGCAGTTCTTC. The rearrangement links TRBV30 to TRBJ2-1; TRBD2 aligns across 8 bases. CDR1 is GTSNPN, CDR2 SVGIG, per germline (reference sequence). The ends lost 7 bases at V and 7 bases at J; junction bases unmatched: 12. The length of the CDR3 is 14 residues.

The V and J genes are TRBV15 and TRBJ1-4; D is possibly TRBD1 (6 bases). Trimming cost V 4 bases and J 4 bases, with 22 bases left between them. The length of the CDR3 is 18 residues. CDR1 is LNHNV, CDR2 YYDKDF, per germline (reference sequence). The CDR3 nucleotides read TGTGCCACCAGCACCTCTGGCGGGGGCATCAGGGGTAATGAAAAACTGTTTTTT. Encoded protein: CATSTSGGGIRGNEKLFF.

The chain uses TRBV10-3 and TRBJ2-1, with TRBD2 matching over 10 bases. Germline-derived CDR1 and CDR2 are ENHRY and SYGVKD. The CDR3 contains 15 residues. V lost 3 bases and J lost 5; bases outside the gene matches: 4. CDR3 loop: CAISESGLANNEQFF. CDR3 coding DNA: TGTGCCATCAGTGAATCGGGACTAGCGAACAATGAGCAGTTCTTC.

The chain is built from TRBV19 and TRBJ2-7; 12 nucleotides agree with TRBD1. CDR3 length: 15 residues. Per germline, CDR1 LNHDA and CDR2 SQIVND (reference sequence). V shed 10 bases, J shed 3 bases, and the junction held 10 bases outside the gene matches. CDR3 sequence (DNA): TGTGCCACTACACGGGGACAGGGGGCCGTCTACGAGCAGTACTTC. Encoded protein: CATTRGQGAVYEQYF.

In this sample, this clone turned up a few times. The J gene is TRBJ2-6, the V gene TRBV15; perhaps TRBD2 as D (6 bases). From germline, CDR1 is LNHNV and CDR2 YYDKDF (reference sequence). The CDR3 runs to 15 residues. With 3 bases removed from V and 6 bases from J, the gap between germline ends came to 12 bases. The CDR3 region is CATSSSPGEANVLTF. CDR3 coding DNA: TGTGCCACCAGCAGCTCACCGGGGGAGGCCAACGTCCTGACTTTC.

The chain has TRBV6-6 and TRBJ2-7; tentative D call: TRBD1 (6 bases). CDR1 is MNHNY, CDR2 SVGAGI, per germline (reference sequence). Trimming cost V 6 bases and J 3 bases, with 18 bases left between them. This CDR3 contains 15 residues. The CDR3 spells CASRSIRDTNYEQYF. In nucleotides, the CDR3 is TGTGCCAGCAGGAGCATCCGGGACACGAACTACGAGCAGTACTTC.

J is TRBJ1-1 and V is TRBV7-9; D may be TRBD1 (6 bases). The CDR3 covers 15 residues. CDR1 and CDR2 (germline): SEHNR, FQNEAQ (reference sequence). Trimming pared 6 bases from V and 1 base from J, leaving 15 bases between. The CDR3 here is CASSSNRVSNTEAFF. As DNA, the CDR3 is TGTGCCAGCAGTTCCAACAGGGTTTCGAACACTGAAGCTTTCTTT. The whole variable domain, remainder taken from reference TRBV7-9 and TRBJ1-1, is DTGVSQNPRHKITKRGQNVTFRCDPISEHNRLYWYRQTLGQGPEFLTYFQNEAQLEKSRLLSDRFSAERPKGSFSTLEIQRTEQGDSAMYLCASSSNRVSNTEAFFGQGTRLTVV.

By proportion, this clone is medium-sized. CDR3 DNA: TGTGCCAGCAGTGACACCCCACAGGCTCTCGATGGCTACACCTTC. Protein: CASSDTPQALDGYTF. The J gene is TRBJ1-2, the V gene TRBV6-4, with D possibly TRBD1 on 5 matching bases. CDR3 length: 15 amino acids. V lost 2 bases and J 6 bases, leaving 16 bases between the germline ends. The germline gives CDR1 MRHNA, CDR2 SNTAGT.

This chain joins TRBV28 and TRBJ2-1, with D possibly TRBD1 on 5 matching bases. This CDR3 spans 15 amino acids. CDR1 MDHEN and CDR2 SYDVKM come from the germline V gene. The germline V and J ends were trimmed by 6 bases and 2 bases, with 14 bases remaining between them. The chain's CDR3 is CASSYLREAYNEQFF. Here the CDR3 DNA reads TGTGCCAGCAGCTACCTCAGGGAAGCCTACAATGAGCAGTTCTTC. Based on the CDR3 plus reference TRBV28 and TRBJ2-1, the full variable domain is DVKVTQSSRYLVKRTGEKVFLECVQDMDHENMFWYRQDPGLGLRLIYFSYDVKMKEKGDIPEGYSVSREKKERFSLILESASTNQTSMYLCASSYLREAYNEQFFGPGTRLTVL.

This chain joins TRBV4-2 and TRBJ2-7, with TRBD1 as a possible D gene (6 bases). Deletions cut 6 bases from V and 0 bases from J, with 18 bases between. Germline assignment: CDR1 LGHNA and CDR2 YNFKEQ. This CDR3 spans 16 amino acids. This chain's CDR3 is CASSLINLDSSYEQYF. CDR3 nucleotides: TGTGCCAGCAGTCTTATCAACCTGGACAGCTCCTACGAGCAGTACTTC.

The rearrangement links TRBV9 to TRBJ1-4; no reliable D call. Trimming took 0 bases from V and 4 from J, leaving 7 bases between them. Germline CDR1 is SGDLS and CDR2 is YYNGEE. This CDR3 has 14 residues. The CDR3 sequence is CASSVGQINEKLFF. The DNA of the CDR3 is TGTGCCAGCAGCGTAGGGCAGATTAATGAAAAACTGTTTTTT.

The chain joins TRBV28 to TRBJ2-1; D is uncertain. This CDR3 region has 17 residues. Germline V lookup: CDR1 MDHEN, CDR2 SYDVKM. Trimming removed 5 bases from V and 2 bases from J, with 19 bases in between. DNA for the CDR3: TGTGCCAGCAGTCCCCCTGTTCTCCCGTGGCCCTACAATGAGCAGTTCTTC. This translates into CASSPPVLPWPYNEQFF.

V gene TRBV28 combines with J gene TRBJ1-2, with 7 bases that match TRBD1. V trimming: 11 bases; J trimming: 3 bases; junction bases outside the gene matches: 6. CDR3 length equals 12 residues. Germline values: CDR1 MDHEN, CDR2 SYDVKM. Written as DNA, the CDR3 is TGTGCCTGCACCGGGACAGACTATGGCTACACCTTC. Translated: CACTGTDYGYTF.

The chain uses TRBV5-1 and TRBJ1-1; D unclear. This CDR3 comprises 13 residues. Germline values: CDR1 SGHRS, CDR2 YFSETQ. V gave up 0 bases and J gave up 6 bases, with 9 bases separating them. The CDR3: CASSLGGDSEAFF. Written as DNA, the CDR3 is TGCGCCAGCAGCTTGGGCGGGGATTCTGAAGCTTTCTTT.

This clone was recorded a few times. The chain combines TRBV6-6 with TRBJ2-1; D is unresolved. This CDR3 comprises 14 residues. Trimming took 6 bases from V and 6 from J, leaving 15 bases between them. The germline gives CDR1 MNHNY, CDR2 SVGAGI (reference sequence). CDR3 nucleotides: TGTGCCAGCAGATTCGAGAGTCAAAGCAATGAGCAGTTCTTC. Translation gives CASRFESQSNEQFF.

In the case of this clone: In the same sample, other DNA sequences code for this CDR3. The chain links TRBV4-3 to TRBJ2-7, with D tentatively TRBD2 (6 bases). V shed 0 bases and J shed 7 bases, with 10 bases lying between them. This CDR3 region has 13 residues. Germline-derived CDR1 and CDR2 are LGHNA and YSLEER. The CDR3 DNA is TGCGCCAGCAGCCAAGACAGCGGAGGGGAGCAGTACTTC. It translates to CASSQDSGGEQYF.

The chain is built from TRBV7-2 and TRBJ2-7, with TRBD2 as a possible D gene (5 bases). V lost 7 bases to trimming and J lost 0 bases, with 13 bases between them. The CDR3 is 14 amino acids. Germline values: CDR1 SGHTA, CDR2 FQGNSA. For the CDR3, the DNA is TGTGCCAGCACCTACCAACGGGACTCCTACGAGCAGTACTTC. Translation: CASTYQRDSYEQYF.

J is TRBJ2-1 and V is TRBV7-6; 7 nucleotides align to TRBD1. The junction had 6 bases not matched to a gene; V was cut back by 5 bases and J by 5 bases. This CDR3 comprises 14 residues. Germline lookup yields CDR1 SGHVS and CDR2 FNYEAQ. CDR3 sequence: CASSPGGMNNEQFF. As DNA, the CDR3 is TGTGCCAGCAGCCCAGGGGGAATGAACAATGAGCAGTTCTTC.

The chain carries TRBV6-6 and TRBJ2-7; a weak D match, TRBD2 (5 bases). Trimming removed 2 bases from V and 0 bases from J, with 8 bases in between. CDR1 and CDR2 (germline): MNHNY, SVGAGI (reference sequence). There are 14 residues in the CDR3. The CDR3 DNA follows: TGTGCCAGCAGTTACGCTAGCCGCTCCTACGAGCAGTACTTC. This encodes CASSYASRSYEQYF.

V usage is TRBV6-5 and J usage is TRBJ2-2, with D perhaps TRBD2 (5 bases). The V and J ends lost 6 bases and 7 bases respectively, with 12 bases between them. The CDR3 covers 13 residues. Germline V gene lookup returns CDR1 MNHEY and CDR2 SVGAGI. CDR3 sequence reads: CASSRVEGGELFF. The DNA for the CDR3 is TGTGCCAGCAGCCGAGTTGAGGGCGGGGAGCTGTTTTTT.

This clone has only a few counts. The identical CDR3 is also encoded by other nucleotide sequences in the sample. V gene TRBV6-1 combines with J gene TRBJ1-1, with TRBD1 identical over 7 bases. This CDR3 has 13 amino acids. Germline V gene sequence: CDR1 MNHNS, CDR2 SASEGT. V shed 6 bases, J shed 3 bases, and the junction held 4 bases outside the gene matches. Here the CDR3 DNA reads TGTGCCAGCAGGCCAACAGGGGACACTGAAGCTTTCTTT. Residues: CASRPTGDTEAFF.

This CDR3 reads CASSPRLAGNYEQYF. CDR3 coding DNA: TGTGCCAGCAGCCCCCGACTAGCGGGAAACTACGAGCAGTACTTC. V is TRBV5-8 and J is TRBJ2-7; 11 bases are a match to TRBD2. Per germline, CDR1 SGHTS and CDR2 YDEGEE. The CDR3 length is 15 residues. J lost 3 bases, V lost 4 bases, and 6 bases had no gene match.

V gene TRBV29-1 combines with J gene TRBJ2-1; 13 nucleotides match TRBD2. The CDR3 sequence is 16 residues long. The junction had 12 bases not matched to a gene; V was cut back by 6 bases and J by 7 bases. Looked up from germline, CDR1 is SQVTM and CDR2 is ANQGSEA. The CDR3: CSVSYGLAGVGNEQFF. CDR3 DNA: TGCAGCGTAAGCTACGGACTAGCGGGAGTCGGAAATGAGCAGTTCTTC.

The V gene is TRBV19, the J gene TRBJ2-1; no clear D. This CDR3 spans 12 amino acids. Trimming left V 8 bases short and J 4 bases short, with 9 bases between. Germline V gene lookup returns CDR1 LNHDA and CDR2 SQIVND (reference sequence). CDR3 nucleotides: TGTGCCAGTCGGTATGCGTACAATGAGCAGTTCTTC. This sequence encodes CASRYAYNEQFF. Drawing the rest from reference TRBV19 and TRBJ2-1, the complete variable domain is DGGITQSPKYLFRKEGQNVTLSCEQNLNHDAMYWYRQDPGQGLRLIYYSQIVNDFQKGDIAEGYSVSREKKESFPLTVTSAQKNPTAFYLCASRYAYNEQFFGPGTRLTVL.

The J gene is TRBJ1-1, the V gene TRBV5-4, with a weak D call TRBD1 (5 bases). CDR1 and CDR2 (germline): SGHNT, YYREEE (reference sequence). The CDR3 sequence is 14 residues long. The V gene lost 4 bases and the J gene lost 4 bases, with 14 bases spanning the gap. In DNA form, the CDR3 reads TGTGCCAGCAGCGTTGACCCGGGGGGCACTGAAGCTTTCTTT. Encoded protein: CASSVDPGGTEAFF.